Listed here are 10 T cell receptor beta chains from one sample, sequenced in a study of blood T cell repertoires in COVID-19. Only in-frame clones appear in the TCRdb table, and some are missing; sequencing was by immunoSEQ multiplex PCR. The repertoire consists of 20,000 to 30,000 clones, with approximately 86% occurring once and the leading ten covering roughly a third. Sequencing was done on a sample of peripheral blood. These receptor sequences come from a human donor in a cohort sampled during active COVID-19.

This chain links TRBV14 with TRBJ2-1, with 7 nucleotides matching TRBD2. The germline V gene has CDR1 SGHDN and CDR2 FVKESK. Trimming cost V 4 bases and J 8 bases; bases outside gene matches: 11. The CDR3 runs to 15 residues. The CDR3 is CASSRGGVPPYEQFF. The CDR3 DNA is TGTGCCAGCAGCCGGGGGGGGGTCCCACCCTATGAGCAGTTCTTC.

This clone was seen more than once but under ten times. This chain links TRBV11-3 with TRBJ2-1, with 10 bases fitting TRBD1. Germline trimming cut 5 bases from V and 8 bases from J; bases unmatched to any gene: 6. Germline CDR1 and CDR2: SGHNT and YENEEA. The CDR3 is made up of 14 amino acids. For the CDR3, the DNA is TGTGCCAGCAGCGCCAGGGACAGGGGAGATGAGCAGTTCTTC. Amino acid sequence: CASSARDRGDEQFF.

This chain links TRBV10-1 with TRBJ2-6; 7 bases agree with TRBD1. The CDR3 covers 19 residues. CDR1 and CDR2 from the germline V gene are WNHNN and SYGVQD (reference sequence). V shed 3 bases and J 0 bases; nucleotides not matched to a gene: 11. The CDR3 coding sequence is TGCGCCAGCAGTGATACGTACAGGGGTATTGGCTCTGGGGCCAACGTCCTGACTTTC. Translating gives CASSDTYRGIGSGANVLTF.

V usage is TRBV6-4 and J usage is TRBJ2-1; 7 bases fit TRBD2. Germline values: CDR1 MRHNA, CDR2 SNTAGT. The CDR3 has 15 residues. V dropped 6 bases and J dropped 1; count of bases not matched to a gene: 6. CDR3 protein: CASSPQGGSYNEQFF. In DNA, the CDR3 is TGTGCCAGCAGCCCCCAGGGAGGGTCCTACAATGAGCAGTTCTTC.

This chain joins TRBV6-1 and TRBJ1-2; no clear D. This CDR3 contains 15 residues. Germline lookup yields CDR1 MNHNS and CDR2 SASEGT. With 0 bases removed from V and 4 bases from J, the gap between germline ends came to 12 bases. The CDR3 here is CASSEAIQRFYGYTF. The CDR3 nucleotides read TGTGCCAGCAGTGAAGCTATACAGAGATTCTATGGCTACACCTTC.

A single count supports this clone. The V and J genes are TRBV6-5 and TRBJ1-3; D remains unclear. There are 15 residues in the CDR3. Trimming cost V 1 base and J 0 bases, with 7 bases left between them. The germline gives CDR1 MNHEY, CDR2 SVGAGI. CDR3 coding DNA: TGTGCCAGCAGTTACTTTCGGGGCTCTGGAAACACCATATATTTT. It codes for CASSYFRGSGNTIYF.

The chain uses TRBV5-3 and TRBJ1-5, with D maybe TRBD1 (6 bases). TRBV5-3 is known as an ORF, though its function is uncertain. The CDR3 extends over 16 amino acids. With 4 bases removed from V and 3 bases from J, the gap between germline ends came to 17 bases. This chain's CDR3 is CARSKFGQSPNQPQHF. The CDR3 bases are TGTGCCAGAAGCAAATTCGGACAGTCCCCCAATCAGCCCCAGCATTTT.

The chain has TRBV5-6 and TRBJ1-2; the D is unclear. V was pared by 1 base and J by 8 bases, with 15 bases between. The CDR3 totals 14 residues. Germline CDR1 is SGHDT and CDR2 is YYEEEE. The CDR3 sequence is CASSLSLGNGGYTF. CDR3 coding DNA: TGTGCCAGCAGCTTGTCACTAGGGAACGGAGGCTACACCTTC.

The chain links TRBV5-1 to TRBJ2-1; 9 positions match TRBD2. CDR1 is SGHRS, CDR2 YFSETQ, per germline. The CDR3 spans 16 residues. V lost 4 bases, J lost 2 bases, and 7 bases stayed unmatched. CDR3 sequence reads: CASSLRLAETYNEQFF. The CDR3 DNA sequence: TGCGCCAGCAGCCTCCGACTAGCGGAGACCTACAATGAGCAGTTCTTC.

A few counts support this clone. The rearrangement joins TRBV6-2 or TRBV6-3 to TRBJ2-1, with D unclear. The length of the CDR3 is 15 residues. Trimming removed 5 bases from V and 0 bases from J, with 11 bases in between. Germline V CDR1 and CDR2: MNHEY, SVGEGT. The CDR3 here is CASSALESSYNEQFF. DNA of the CDR3: TGTGCCAGCAGTGCCTTAGAGAGCTCCTACAATGAGCAGTTCTTC.